The 14 T cell receptor beta chains in this list originate from one sample, sequenced in a study of T-cell memory formation after mild COVID-19. TCRdb ran MiXCR on the 5' RACE reads and lists one entry per CDR3 protein. The table records about 400,000 distinct CDR3 sequences, 20% to 25% of them present only once. Material: PBMCs or a T cell subset sorted from them (not recorded which). These receptors were taken from an adult woman who had mild COVID-19 (a few samples of this study predate the infection). Cell type and time point are not known.

In its sample, this clonotype is medium-sized. This rearrangement joins TRBV5-1 to TRBJ2-2; no firm D call. Between the trimmed V and J ends, which lost 0 bases and 0 bases, there was a span of 21 bases. CDR1 is SGHRS, CDR2 YFSETQ, per germline. The CDR3 spans 20 residues. CDR3 amino acids: CASSLVVGASTAANTGELFF. Written as DNA, the CDR3 is TGCGCCAGCAGCTTGGTAGTCGGCGCCTCCACGGCCGCGAACACCGGGGAGCTGTTTTTT.

V and J are TRBV25-1 and TRBJ1-2; perhaps TRBD1 as D (6 bases). This CDR3 comprises 13 residues. V was cut by 5 bases and J by 6 bases, with 13 bases left in between. The germline V gene encodes CDR1 MGHDK and CDR2 SYGVNS. CDR3 coding DNA: TGTGCCAGCAGTCCGAGCAACAGGGATGGCTACACCTTC. Translating it yields CASSPSNRDGYTF.

The chain links TRBV6-6 to TRBJ2-5; D might be TRBD1 or TRBD2, each matching 5 bases. With 2 bases removed from V and 13 bases from J, the gap between germline ends came to 14 bases. The germline gives CDR1 MNHNY, CDR2 SVGAGI (reference sequence). The CDR3 consists of 12 residues. Written as DNA, the CDR3 is TGTGCCAGCAGTTACGGGGGACCGGCCCGGTACTTC. This translates into CASSYGGPARYF.

The sample holds a few counts of this clonotype. The chain employs TRBV5-1 and TRBJ2-7; D is ambiguous. Germline V lookup: CDR1 SGHRS, CDR2 YFSETQ. This CDR3 spans 14 amino acids. V was clipped by 0 bases and J by 1 base, with 8 bases between them. The CDR3 bases are TGCGCCAGCAGCTTGGTTTCAGGATCCTACGAGCAGTACTTC. It encodes CASSLVSGSYEQYF.

The V and J genes are TRBV15 and TRBJ2-3; D uncertain. The V and J ends lost 0 bases and 2 bases respectively, with 12 bases between them. This CDR3 comprises 16 residues. Germline CDR1 reads LNHNV; CDR2 reads YYDKDF (reference sequence). CDR3 bases: TGTGCCACCAGCAGAGATCGATTCACCTCCACAGATACGCAGTATTTT. Translated, it gives CATSRDRFTSTDTQYF.

This clonotype turned up a few times. The rearrangement links TRBV5-1 to TRBJ1-1; D not resolved. With 0 bases removed from V and 6 bases from J, the gap between germline ends came to 9 bases. The V gene's germline CDR1 is SGHRS and CDR2 YFSETQ. The CDR3 is 13 residues long. The CDR3 DNA reads TGCGCCAGCAGCTTGGCCCCAGAATCTGAAGCTTTCTTT. It is translated as CASSLAPESEAFF. Looking up the rest from reference TRBV5-1 and TRBJ1-1 gives the full variable domain: KAGVTQTPRYLIKTRGQQVTLSCSPISGHRSVSWYQQTPGQGLQFLFEYFSETQRNKGNFPGRFSGRQFSNSRSEMNVSTLELGDSALYLCASSLAPESEAFFGQGTRLTVV.

This clonotype came up a few times. The V call is TRBV19, the J call TRBJ2-7, with D tentatively TRBD1 or TRBD2 (5 bases each). CDR1 is LNHDA and CDR2 is SQIVND in the germline V gene (reference sequence). This CDR3 has 14 residues. V dropped 7 bases and J dropped 0 bases, with 13 bases sitting between them. This CDR3 is CASTTTGASYEQYF. CDR3 nucleotides: TGTGCCAGTACGACAACCGGGGCCTCCTACGAGCAGTACTTC.

The chain recombines TRBV3-1 with TRBJ1-4; tentatively, D is TRBD1 (6 bases). V was shortened by 6 bases and J by 2 bases, with 10 bases between the two germline ends. The germline CDR1 and CDR2 sequences are LGHDT and YNNKEL (reference sequence). This CDR3 is built from 14 residues. The CDR3 region has the DNA TGTGCCAGCAGACAGGGAGGCACTAATGAAAAACTGTTTTTT. Translation gives CASRQGGTNEKLFF.

This clonotype has more than one count but fewer than ten. The chain is built from TRBV7-3 and TRBJ2-2; 7 nucleotides line up with TRBD2. V dropped 5 bases and J dropped 7; count of bases not matched to a gene: 4. This CDR3 region has 13 residues. Looked up from germline, CDR1 is SGHTA and CDR2 is FQGTGA. CDR3 sequence: CASSPPGGGELFF. Written as DNA, the CDR3 is TGTGCCAGCAGCCCGCCGGGAGGCGGGGAGCTGTTTTTT.

This clonotype occurred a few times. V usage is TRBV6-1 and J usage is TRBJ1-1, with 7 bases that match TRBD1. CDR3 size: 14 residues. The V gene end was trimmed by 4 bases and the J gene end by 1 base; junction bases not matched to a gene: 3. Looked up from germline, CDR1 is MNHNS and CDR2 is SASEGT. CDR3 amino acids: CASSGWTGNTEAFF. Written as DNA, the CDR3 is TGTGCCAGCAGTGGATGGACAGGGAACACTGAAGCTTTCTTT.

This clonotype was recorded a few times. The CDR3 coding sequence is TGTGCCAGCTCACCAGTTACGACTAGCCTCAATGAGCAGTTCTTC. It codes for CASSPVTTSLNEQFF. V and J are TRBV18 and TRBJ2-1; 7 bases fit TRBD2. Germline values: CDR1 KGHSH, CDR2 LQKENI. V was clipped by 2 bases and J by 6 bases; unmatched bases: 7. The CDR3 covers 15 residues.

This chain joins TRBV24-1 and TRBJ2-1, with 7 bases aligning to TRBD1. The germline gives CDR1 KGHDR, CDR2 SFDVKD. V gave up 4 bases and J gave up 2 bases; unmatched junction bases: 4. The length of the CDR3 is 15 residues. DNA for the CDR3: TGTGCCACCAGTGACCCCGGGACAGCCTACAATGAGCAGTTCTTC. This codes for CATSDPGTAYNEQFF.

This clonotype was observed many times. The chain links TRBV20-1 to TRBJ2-2; 8 nucleotides line up with TRBD1. CDR1 and CDR2 from the germline V gene are DFQATT and SNEGSKA (reference sequence). The CDR3 extends over 12 amino acids. The J segment lost 6 bases and the V segment lost 3 bases, leaving 0 bases of the junction unmatched. The CDR3 coding sequence is TGCAGTGCTAGGGGACAGGCCGGGGAGCTGTTTTTT. This gives the protein CSARGQAGELFF.

The sample holds a few counts of this clonotype. The gene calls are TRBV20-1 and TRBJ2-5; 12 nucleotides match TRBD2. The CDR3 is made up of 15 amino acids. V lost 6 bases and J lost 4; bases outside the gene matches: 9. Germline V CDR1 and CDR2: DFQATT, SNEGSKA (reference sequence). The CDR3 spells CSAAPLAGGRETQYF. For the CDR3, the DNA is TGCAGTGCCGCCCCCCTAGCGGGGGGGCGAGAGACCCAGTACTTC.